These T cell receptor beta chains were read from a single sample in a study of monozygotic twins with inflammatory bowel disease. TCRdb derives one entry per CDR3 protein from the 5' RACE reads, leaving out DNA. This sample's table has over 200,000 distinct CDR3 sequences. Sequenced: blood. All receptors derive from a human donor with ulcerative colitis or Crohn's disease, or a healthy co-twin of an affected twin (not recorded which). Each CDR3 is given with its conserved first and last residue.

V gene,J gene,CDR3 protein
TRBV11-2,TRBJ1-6,CASSLFPPREGVIKDSPLHF
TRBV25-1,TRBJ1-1,CASSAWGGTNTEAFF
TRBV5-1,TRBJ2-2,CASYRGQSNTGELFF
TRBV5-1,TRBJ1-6,CASSSDRVDNSPLHF
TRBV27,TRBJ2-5,CASRDQWARETQYF
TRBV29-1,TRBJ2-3,CSAARDLGADTQYF
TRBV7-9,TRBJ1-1,CASRGQFNTEAFF
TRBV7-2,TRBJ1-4,CASSPDRGTEKLFF
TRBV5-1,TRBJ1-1,CASSSGPMNTEAFF
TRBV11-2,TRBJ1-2,CASSTTTGRNYGYTF
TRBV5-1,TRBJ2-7,CASSLGPLGQSGEQYF
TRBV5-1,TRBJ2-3,CASSPRGRTDTQYF
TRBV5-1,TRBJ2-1,CASRRTGTRKGEQFF
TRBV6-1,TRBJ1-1,CASKGSTANTEAFF
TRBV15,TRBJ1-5,CATSRDRGVSQPQHF
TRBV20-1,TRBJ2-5,CSAREQETQYF
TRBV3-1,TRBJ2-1,CATSQANSYKEQFF
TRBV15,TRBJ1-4,CATGLGPRGEKLFF
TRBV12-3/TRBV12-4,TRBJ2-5,CASSFMRYQETQYF
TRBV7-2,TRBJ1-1,CASRQGARGTEAFF
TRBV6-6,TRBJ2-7,CASHRDREYEQYF
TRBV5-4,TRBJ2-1,CASSTRTSGDNEQFF
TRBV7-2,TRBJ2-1,CASSPSGGHYNEQFF
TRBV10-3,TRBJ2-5,CAISEDRDIQETQYF
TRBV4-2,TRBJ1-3,CASSQGGQGLINTIYF
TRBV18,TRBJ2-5,CASSFSGGEETQYF
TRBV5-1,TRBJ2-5,CASSSGTSAQETQYF
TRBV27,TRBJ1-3,CASSAGGYAPGNTIYF
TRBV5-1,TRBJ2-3,CASSFGGTSTDTQYF
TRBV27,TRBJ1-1,CASSLTGLHTEAFF
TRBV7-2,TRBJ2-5,CASSYRDSGGFETQYF
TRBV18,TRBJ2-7,CASSRRDRGFYEQYF
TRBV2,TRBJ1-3,CASSFRPPSPVSGNTIYF
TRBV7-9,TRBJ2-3,CASSLSGGYTDTQYF
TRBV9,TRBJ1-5,CASSVGGVSNQPQHF
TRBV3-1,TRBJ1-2,CASSQGTGLGYGYTF
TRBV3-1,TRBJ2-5,CASSRQDETQYF
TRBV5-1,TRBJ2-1,CASSLARGQGAYNEQFF
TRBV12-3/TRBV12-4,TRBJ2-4,CASSERGLGKNIQYF
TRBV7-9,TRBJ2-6,CASSRTNSGANVLTF
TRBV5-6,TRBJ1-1,CASSPLGAGVNTEAFF
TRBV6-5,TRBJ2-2,CASNGPNTGELFF
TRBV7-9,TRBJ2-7,CASSFQGGTYEQYF
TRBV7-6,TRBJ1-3,CASSRQGGNTIYF
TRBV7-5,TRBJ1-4,CISVPEACTHVSPWNEKLFF
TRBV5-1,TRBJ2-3,CASSTLTGEPDTQYF
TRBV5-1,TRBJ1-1,CASSLQVMNTEAFF